Listed here are 15 T cell receptor beta chains from one sample, sequenced in a study of cytomegalovirus exposure and HLA in healthy donors. PCR used 60 Vbeta primers and 13 Jbeta primers. Clones were sequenced by immunoSEQ multiplex PCR, and TCRdb holds only the in-frame ones, with some missing. In the table there are some 130,000 clones, around two thirds of which are singletons. The sequenced sample consisted of PBMCs. The receptors were gathered from a woman aged 55-69 years in good health and CMV-seropositive.

V is TRBV2 and J is TRBJ2-7; tentative D call: TRBD2 (5 bases). The V end was cut by 11 bases, the J end by 6 bases, with 14 bases between. Germline V lookup: CDR1 SNHLY, CDR2 FYNNEI. This CDR3 spans 11 amino acids. The CDR3 sequence: CACSEALEQYF. For the CDR3, the DNA is TGTGCCTGTTCGGAGGCTCTCGAGCAGTACTTC.

The chain joins TRBV7-8 to TRBJ2-5, with a possible D match to TRBD2 (6 bases). This CDR3 region has 15 residues. V dropped 5 bases and J dropped 2 bases, with 15 bases sitting between them. Germline CDR1 and CDR2: SGHVS and FQNEAQ. DNA for the CDR3: TGTGCCAGCAGCCTTCCGGGCCGGGAGCAAGAGACCCAGTACTTC. Amino acids: CASSLPGREQETQYF.

The chain recombines TRBV6-5 with TRBJ1-2; 7 bases fit TRBD1. Per germline, CDR1 MNHEY and CDR2 SVGAGI. There are 13 residues in the CDR3. V dropped 7 bases and J dropped 2; count of bases not matched to a gene: 4. The CDR3 protein is CASTPGQNYGYTF. CDR3 DNA sequence: TGTGCCAGCACTCCGGGACAGAACTATGGCTACACCTTC.

This clone was observed a handful of times. The chain combines TRBV2 with TRBJ1-2; D might be TRBD1 (6 bases). This CDR3 comprises 13 residues. Germline V gene sequence: CDR1 SNHLY, CDR2 FYNNEI. Trimming removed 8 bases at V and 2 bases at J, with 12 bases between. CDR3 amino acids: CASRSGTNYGYTF. The CDR3 region has the DNA TGTGCCAGCCGATCGGGGACAAACTATGGCTACACCTTC. The variable domain in full, with the rest retrieved from reference TRBV2 and TRBJ1-2, is EPEVTQTPSHQVTQMGQEVILRCVPISNHLYFYWYRQILGQKVEFLVSFYNNEISEKSEIFDDQFSVERPDGSNFTLKIRSTKLEDSAMYFCASRSGTNYGYTFGSGTRLTVV.

This sequence joins TRBV7-8 and TRBJ1-1; possibly TRBD1 for D (6 bases). V dropped 4 bases and J dropped 0 bases, with 12 bases sitting between them. Per the germline V gene, CDR1 is SGHVS and CDR2 is FQNEAQ. CDR3 length equals 15 residues. The CDR3: CASSSQGPLNTEAFF. The CDR3 region has the DNA TGTGCCAGCAGCTCACAGGGACCCTTGAACACTGAAGCTTTCTTT. Based on the CDR3 plus reference TRBV7-8 and TRBJ1-1, the full variable domain is GAGVSQSPRYKVAKRGQDVALRCDPISGHVSLFWYQQALGQGPEFLTYFQNEAQLDKSGLPSDRFFAERPEGSVSTLKIQRTQQEDSAVYLCASSSQGPLNTEAFFGQGTRLTVV.

The chain carries TRBV10-3 and TRBJ2-7, with D possibly TRBD2 on 6 matching bases. Trimming cost V 3 bases and J 6 bases, with 12 bases left between them. CDR3 size: 13 residues. Germline V gene data show CDR1 as ENHRY and CDR2 as SYGVKD. CDR3 DNA sequence: TGTGCCATCAGTGAAGCTCAGGGAGGCGAGCAGTACTTC. Protein product: CAISEAQGGEQYF.

This clone was observed a handful of times. The rearrangement joins TRBV27 to TRBJ2-5, with D perhaps TRBD2 (6 bases). The J call may be incorrect, as the DNA end agrees better with TRBJ2-7. CDR3 length equals 15 residues. Per the germline V gene, CDR1 is MNHEY and CDR2 is SMNVEV (reference sequence). The CDR3 region is CASSLLGGELNEQYF. The CDR3 region has the DNA TGTGCCAGCAGTTTACTGGGCGGGGAACTCAACGAGCAGTACTTC.

The chain links TRBV12-5 to TRBJ2-1, with 14 bases matching TRBD2. Unmatched junction bases numbered 6, after V lost 7 bases and J lost 7 bases. The CDR3 runs 15 residues. CDR1 and CDR2 (germline): LGHNT, FRNRAP. This CDR3 is CASAQGLAGVNEQFF. CDR3 in DNA: TGTGCTAGTGCCCAGGGACTAGCGGGAGTGAATGAGCAGTTCTTC. Combining the CDR3 with reference TRBV12-5 and TRBJ2-1 gives the whole variable domain DARVTQTPRHKVTEMGQEVTMRCQPILGHNTVFWYRQTMMQGLELLAYFRNRAPLDDSGMPKDRFSAEMPDATLATLKIQPSEPRDSAVYFCASAQGLAGVNEQFFGPGTRLTVL.

The chain combines TRBV5-1 with TRBJ1-2; a weak D match, TRBD1 (6 bases). Germline assignment: CDR1 SGHRS and CDR2 YFSETQ. This CDR3 is built from 14 residues. The V end was cut by 6 bases, the J end by 7 bases, with 19 bases between. The DNA for the CDR3 is TGCGCCAGCAACGCAGGGGAAAAAACGGGTGGCTACACCTTC. It specifies CASNAGEKTGGYTF.

This chain uses TRBV5-6 with TRBJ2-3; possibly TRBD2 for D (5 bases). Germline V lookup: CDR1 SGHDT, CDR2 YYEEEE. V lost 4 bases and J lost 0, with 15 bases in between. There are 16 residues in the CDR3. CDR3 residues: CASSPLGDYSTDTQYF. As DNA, the CDR3 is TGTGCCAGCAGCCCATTGGGCGACTATAGCACAGATACGCAGTATTTT.

The V gene is TRBV10-3, the J gene TRBJ1-1; a weak D match, TRBD1 (5 bases). V was clipped by 3 bases and J by 4 bases, with 15 bases between them. Germline V CDR1 and CDR2: ENHRY, SYGVKD. The CDR3 totals 15 residues. The CDR3 loop reads CAISDRSRDSTEAFF. In DNA form, the CDR3 reads TGTGCCATCAGTGATCGATCACGGGACTCCACTGAAGCTTTCTTT.

The chain links TRBV2 to TRBJ2-7, with a tentative D call TRBD1 (6 bases). CDR1 SNHLY and CDR2 FYNNEI come from the germline V gene. V lost 1 base and J 4 bases, leaving 14 bases between the germline ends. This CDR3 has 15 residues. The DNA for the CDR3 is TGTGCCAGCAGTGAAGAACAGGGCGTAACTTACGAGCAGTACTTC. Its translation: CASSEEQGVTYEQYF.

CDR3 nucleotides: TGTGCCAGCAGCTTAGGGTCGGGTAATGAAAAACTGTTTTTT. Its protein product is CASSLGSGNEKLFF. The gene calls are TRBV7-9 and TRBJ1-4; D is unresolved. The CDR3 loop spans 14 amino acids. Trimming took off 1 base at V and 4 bases at J, with 7 bases between the two ends. Germline loops: CDR1 SEHNR, CDR2 FQNEAQ (reference sequence).

The chain links TRBV11-2 to TRBJ1-1, with TRBD1 matching 7 bases. The germline V gene encodes CDR1 SGHAT and CDR2 FQNNGV. Trimming removed 5 bases from V and 0 bases from J; junction bases left unmatched: 6. This CDR3 spans 15 amino acids. CDR3 protein: CASSVRQGMNTEAFF. CDR3 coding DNA: TGTGCCAGCAGCGTCCGACAGGGAATGAACACTGAAGCTTTCTTT.

This clone was seen more than once but under ten times. V is TRBV30 and J is TRBJ1-5; D is undetermined. Germline V CDR1 and CDR2: GTSNPN, SVGIG (reference sequence). The CDR3 covers 13 residues. V was pared by 1 base and J by 7 bases, with 11 bases between. The CDR3 sequence is CAWSDGNDQPQHF. The CDR3 bases are TGTGCCTGGAGTGACGGGAACGACCAGCCCCAGCATTTT.